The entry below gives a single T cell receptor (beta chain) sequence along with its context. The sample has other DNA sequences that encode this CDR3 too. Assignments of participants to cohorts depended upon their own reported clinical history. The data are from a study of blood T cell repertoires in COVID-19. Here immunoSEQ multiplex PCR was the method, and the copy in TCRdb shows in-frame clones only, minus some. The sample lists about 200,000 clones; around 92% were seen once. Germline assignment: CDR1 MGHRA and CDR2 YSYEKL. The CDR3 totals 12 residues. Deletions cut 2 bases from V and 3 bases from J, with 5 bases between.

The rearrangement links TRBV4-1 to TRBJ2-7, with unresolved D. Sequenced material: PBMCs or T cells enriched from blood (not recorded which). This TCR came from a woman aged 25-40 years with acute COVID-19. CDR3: CASSQNSYEQYF. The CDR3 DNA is TGCGCCAGCAGCCAAAACAGCTACGAGCAGTACTTC.